The T cell receptor beta chain described here comes from a study of cytomegalovirus exposure and HLA in healthy donors. Study-wide context: The platform used for the 120 or so validation repertoires matched that of the 650 to 750 first-cohort repertoires, a later analysis reported. Regarding the study as a whole: Listed as cytomegalovirus-associated were 150 to 200 TCR beta chains. There were some public TCRs occurring in many donors, but most TCR sequences were rare.

The donors belonged to the approximately 120-subject validation cohort, separate from the roughly 670-subject first cohort. Comments on this clone: Antigen: not known. Other DNA sequences in the same sample also yield this CDR3.

Libraries were prepared by immunoSEQ multiplex PCR; TCRdb keeps only in-frame clonotypes and omits some of them. The sample carries about 220,000 clones, almost 90% recorded once. The receptor comes from a woman aged 18-29 years in good health and CMV-seronegative. The sequencing input was PBMCs.

In DNA form, the CDR3 reads TGTGCCAGCAGTGACGGGACTAACACCGGGGAGCTGTTTTTT. This translates into CASSDGTNTGELFF. The chain has TRBV6-4 and TRBJ2-2, with TRBD2 as a possible D gene (6 bases). Trimming took off 2 bases at V and 2 bases at J, with 6 bases between the two ends. From germline, CDR1 is MRHNA and CDR2 SNTAGT. CDR3 length equals 14 residues.